This entry lists 27 T cell receptor beta chains sequenced from one sample in a study of control samples from healthy donors and cancer patients. Assay: immunoSEQ multiplex PCR; the TCRdb copy retains only in-frame clones and omits some. Here the sample spans 150,000 to 200,000 clones, more than 85% being singletons. Sequenced material: blood. The source of these receptors is a woman in her thirties or forties in good health.

In this sample, this clone turned up once. This chain connects TRBV9 to TRBJ2-5, with 10 positions matching TRBD2. The ends lost 2 bases at V and 5 bases at J; junction bases unmatched: 6. This CDR3 comprises 15 residues. CDR1 SGDLS and CDR2 YYNGEE come from the germline V gene. CDR3 in amino acids: CASSVVAGGGETQYF. CDR3 DNA: TGTGCCAGCAGCGTTGTAGCGGGGGGCGGGGAGACCCAGTACTTC.

The chain joins TRBV5-8 to TRBJ1-4; possible D gene TRBD1, 5 bases. Trimming cost V 4 bases and J 4 bases, with 14 bases left between them. Per the germline V gene, CDR1 is SGHTS and CDR2 is YDEGEE. The CDR3 is 15 amino acids. The CDR3 here is CASSRGGRGNEKLFF. The CDR3, as DNA: TGTGCCAGCAGCCGAGGAGGGAGGGGTAATGAAAAACTGTTTTTT.

This clone appeared once. This sequence joins TRBV2 and TRBJ1-6; no clear D gene. Trimming took off 3 bases at V and 4 bases at J, with 7 bases between the two ends. The CDR3 contains 14 residues. The germline gives CDR1 SNHLY, CDR2 FYNNEI. As DNA, the CDR3 is TGTGCCAGCAGTGACGGTCTATATAATTCACCCCTCCACTTT. Translating it yields CASSDGLYNSPLHF.

The chain links TRBV18 to TRBJ2-5; unclear D gene. With 5 bases removed from V and 4 bases from J, the gap between germline ends came to 5 bases. This CDR3 is built from 11 residues. Per the germline V gene, CDR1 is KGHSH and CDR2 is LQKENI. The DNA for the CDR3 is TGTGCCAGCTCAGAGCGAGAGACCCAGTACTTC. The encoded protein is CASSERETQYF.

The gene calls are TRBV9 and TRBJ1-3; 10 nucleotides match TRBD1. The CDR3 runs to 16 residues. Trimming removed 4 bases from V and 4 bases from J; junction bases left unmatched: 8. The germline CDR1 and CDR2 sequences are SGDLS and YYNGEE. The chain's CDR3 is CASSPRQGAEGNTIYF. The CDR3 DNA follows: TGTGCCAGCAGCCCAAGACAGGGGGCTGAAGGAAACACCATATATTTT.

V usage is TRBV19 and J usage is TRBJ2-1; D is possibly TRBD1 or TRBD2 (6 bases each). Trimming took 5 bases from V and 3 from J, leaving 11 bases between them. CDR3 size: 14 residues. Germline CDR1 and CDR2: LNHDA and SQIVND (reference sequence). CDR3 sequence reads: CASSSGALYNEQFF. CDR3 nucleotide sequence: TGTGCCAGTAGTTCGGGGGCCCTCTACAATGAGCAGTTCTTC.

The J gene is TRBJ1-2, the V gene TRBV4-1; D is ambiguous. V dropped 1 base and J dropped 5 bases, with 14 bases sitting between them. Germline CDR1 reads MGHRA; CDR2 reads YSYEKL. This CDR3 spans 15 amino acids. The CDR3 reads CASSQAVTVEYGYTF. CDR3 nucleotides: TGCGCCAGCAGCCAAGCAGTCACCGTGGAGTATGGCTACACCTTC.

The J gene is TRBJ1-3, the V gene TRBV5-6; 7 positions agree with TRBD1. The V gene's germline CDR1 is SGHDT and CDR2 YYEEEE. This CDR3 is 15 amino acids long. The J segment lost 1 base and the V segment lost 4 bases, leaving 5 bases of the junction unmatched. DNA of the CDR3: TGTGCCAGCAGCCCCAGGGGGTATTCTGGAAACACCATATATTTT. Translation: CASSPRGYSGNTIYF.

The V call is TRBV19, the J call TRBJ1-5; D uncertain. The V end was cut by 11 bases, the J end by 3 bases, with 20 bases between. Germline V CDR1 and CDR2: LNHDA, SQIVND (reference sequence). This CDR3 region has 15 residues. This CDR3 reads CASKVTDAFNQPQHF. The CDR3 DNA reads as TGTGCCTCGAAAGTGACGGACGCCTTCAATCAGCCCCAGCATTTT.

The chain joins TRBV6-5 to TRBJ2-3; D is unresolved. From germline, CDR1 is MNHEY and CDR2 SVGAGI. CDR3 length: 16 residues. Deletions cut 0 bases from V and 2 bases from J, with 12 bases between. The CDR3 region is CASSYSQRLDTDTQYF. CDR3 DNA: TGTGCCAGCAGTTACTCTCAGAGGCTGGACACAGATACGCAGTATTTT.

The sample holds one count of this clone. The chain joins TRBV7-2 to TRBJ2-3, with D unresolved. Germline V CDR1 and CDR2: SGHTA, FQGNSA. Trimming pared 0 bases from V and 6 bases from J, leaving 13 bases between. This CDR3 is 15 amino acids long. CDR3 bases: TGTGCCAGCAGCTTAGCGGCTATAACGACGGATACGCAGTATTTT. This translates into CASSLAAITTDTQYF.

The genes are TRBV7-3 and TRBJ1-1; D not resolved. Trimming took 5 bases from V and 0 from J, leaving 13 bases between them. CDR1 is SGHTA, CDR2 FQGTGA, per germline. The CDR3 totals 15 residues. The chain's CDR3 is CASSPATGMNTEAFF. CDR3 coding DNA: TGTGCCAGCAGCCCCGCGACTGGGATGAACACTGAAGCTTTCTTT.

J is TRBJ2-7 and V is TRBV27, with D hard to call. This CDR3 has 13 amino acids. Germline V lookup: CDR1 MNHEY, CDR2 SMNVEV (reference sequence). Deletions cut 5 bases from V and 0 bases from J, with 8 bases between. In DNA form, the CDR3 reads TGTGCCAGCAGTCCCCAAGCCTCCTACGAGCAGTACTTC. Translated: CASSPQASYEQYF.

The chain combines TRBV12-3 or TRBV12-4 with TRBJ1-5; D is possibly TRBD1 (5 bases). Trimming left V 8 bases short and J 2 bases short, with 10 bases between. There are 13 residues in the CDR3. This CDR3 is CASGGGGNQPQHF. The CDR3 region has the DNA TGTGCCAGCGGGGGAGGGGGCAATCAGCCCCAGCATTTT.

The rearrangement uses TRBV16 and TRBJ1-2; possible D gene TRBD1, 6 bases. The CDR3 spans 14 residues. CDR1 and CDR2 from the germline V gene are KGHSY and FQNENV. Trimming stripped 5 bases from V and 4 bases from J, with 14 bases between. CDR3 amino acids: CASSSGVQSYGYTF. For the CDR3, the DNA is TGTGCCAGCAGCTCAGGGGTCCAGAGCTATGGCTACACCTTC.

V usage is TRBV5-6 and J usage is TRBJ2-7; D remains ambiguous. CDR3 length: 11 residues. The V end was cut by 4 bases, the J end by 6 bases, with 8 bases between. Germline V gene data show CDR1 as SGHDT and CDR2 as YYEEEE. CDR3 nucleotides: TGTGCCAGCAGCAGGAGTTCCGAGCAGTACTTC. This sequence encodes CASSRSSEQYF.

The chain links TRBV18 to TRBJ1-1; D is unclear. This CDR3 has 12 amino acids. Deletions cut 3 bases from V and 10 bases from J, with 12 bases between. The germline CDR1 and CDR2 sequences are KGHSH and LQKENI. The CDR3 DNA reads as TGTGCCAGCTCACCGTCCCAGAGAGGAGCTTTCTTT. The encoded protein is CASSPSQRGAFF.

The chain carries TRBV27 and TRBJ1-5, with a possible D match to TRBD1 (5 bases). Germline V gives CDR1 MNHEY, CDR2 SMNVEV (reference sequence). The ends were cut back, 6 bases at V and 0 bases at J, with 12 bases in the middle. This CDR3 contains 15 residues. The CDR3 sequence is CASRGQPYSNQPQHF. CDR3 nucleotides: TGTGCCAGCAGGGGGCAGCCATATAGCAATCAGCCCCAGCATTTT.

A single count supports this clone. The V call is TRBV6-6, the J call TRBJ2-5; D unresolved. The V gene lost 0 bases and the J gene lost 4 bases, with 12 bases spanning the gap. CDR3 size: 15 residues. CDR1 MNHNY and CDR2 SVGAGI come from the germline V gene (reference sequence). CDR3 nucleotide sequence: TGTGCCAGCAGTTACTCGATCACCGGGCCAGAGACCCAGTACTTC. It codes for CASSYSITGPETQYF.

CDR3 loop: CASSLVGGATGELFF. In nucleotides, the CDR3 is TGCGCCAGCAGCCTCGTAGGGGGTGCCACCGGGGAGCTGTTTTTT. The V call is TRBV4-1, the J call TRBJ2-2; TRBD1 might be the D (6 bases). The CDR3 has 15 residues. Germline V gene lookup returns CDR1 MGHRA and CDR2 YSYEKL. V lost 4 bases and J 4 bases, leaving 13 bases between the germline ends.

The chain uses TRBV24-1 and TRBJ2-7; D gene uncertain. This CDR3 spans 12 amino acids. Germline V gene data show CDR1 as KGHDR and CDR2 as SFDVKD. The V end lost 5 bases, the J end lost 4 bases, and 8 bases lay between the germline ends. The CDR3 loop reads CATSGDGYEQYF. DNA of the CDR3: TGTGCCACCAGTGGGGATGGATACGAGCAGTACTTC.

The chain combines TRBV25-1 with TRBJ2-1, with D possibly TRBD1 on 5 matching bases. The CDR3 is 15 residues long. Trimming removed 8 bases from V and 6 bases from J, with 20 bases in between. Germline loops: CDR1 MGHDK, CDR2 SYGVNS. The CDR3 spells CASSKGLPPGNEQFF. In nucleotides, the CDR3 is TGTGCCAGCTCCAAGGGGCTACCCCCTGGCAATGAGCAGTTCTTC.

V gene TRBV5-4 combines with J gene TRBJ2-5; unclear D gene. V was trimmed by 1 base and J by 3 bases, leaving 7 bases between them. Looked up from germline, CDR1 is SGHNT and CDR2 is YYREEE (reference sequence). The CDR3 length is 13 residues. The DNA for the CDR3 is TGTGCCAGCAGCTTGTGGGAAGAAGAGACCCAGTACTTC. Amino acids: CASSLWEEETQYF.

This clone was counted a few times. The chain is built from TRBV5-4 and TRBJ2-7; D is possibly TRBD1 (6 bases). The CDR3 sequence is 12 residues long. V was clipped by 3 bases and J by 6 bases, with 10 bases between them. The germline V gene has CDR1 SGHNT and CDR2 YYREEE (reference sequence). The CDR3 is CASSWTDGEQYF. CDR3 in DNA: TGTGCCAGCAGCTGGACAGATGGCGAGCAGTACTTC.

A note on this clone: The same CDR3 also results from other DNA sequences found in this sample. This chain joins TRBV6-5 and TRBJ1-5; D unclear. Per germline, CDR1 MNHEY and CDR2 SVGAGI. V was clipped by 3 bases and J by 4 bases, with 7 bases between them. This CDR3 has 13 residues. CDR3 bases: TGTGCCAGCAGTTATACGGGGAATCAGCCCCAGCATTTT. Translating gives CASSYTGNQPQHF.

V is TRBV7-9 and J is TRBJ2-7; 12 bases map to TRBD2. CDR1 and CDR2 (germline): SEHNR, FQNEAQ (reference sequence). The CDR3 has 15 residues. Germline trimming cut 5 bases from V and 6 bases from J; bases unmatched to any gene: 8. The CDR3 loop reads CASSQTGLAGGEQYF. CDR3 coding DNA: TGTGCCAGCAGCCAGACGGGACTAGCGGGTGGCGAGCAGTACTTC.

V and J are TRBV4-1 and TRBJ1-1, with no clear D. Per germline, CDR1 MGHRA and CDR2 YSYEKL. Trimming stripped 1 base from V and 4 bases from J, with 7 bases between. This CDR3 region has 13 residues. The CDR3 DNA follows: TGCGCCAGCAGCCAAGCTCACGTCACTGAAGCTTTCTTT. Its protein is CASSQAHVTEAFF.